This TCR beta chain was sequenced for a study of blood T cells in healthy people across ages. Study-level background: With template switching, about one barcoded beta molecule was captured per two T cells.

Findings of the study overall: Among long-lived donors, naive CD4+ cells were more numerous and diversity higher than in aged donors.

The CDR3 extends over 13 amino acids. Per the germline V gene, CDR1 is SGHTA and CDR2 is FQGNSA. Trimming removed 11 bases from V and 4 bases from J, with 16 bases in between. A sample-barcoded 5' primer and a J-beta primer mix were used in a second PCR of roughly 7 to 11 cycles. TCRdb used MiXCR to reprocess the 5' RACE reads, holding one entry per CDR3 protein. The sample shows 1.8 million or so distinct CDR3 sequences, 35% to 50% of them seen only once. The total RNA that was extracted per sample amounted to at least 5 micrograms. A note on this clonotype: As yet, its antigen is unknown.

Sequences were obtained from blood. The clonotype was recovered from a human donor in good health. The chain uses TRBV7-2 and TRBJ2-3; a possible D gene is TRBD2 (5 bases). DNA for the CDR3: TGTGCCGCTCCCCGGGGATTGGCAGATACGCAGTATTTT. The encoded protein is CAAPRGLADTQYF.